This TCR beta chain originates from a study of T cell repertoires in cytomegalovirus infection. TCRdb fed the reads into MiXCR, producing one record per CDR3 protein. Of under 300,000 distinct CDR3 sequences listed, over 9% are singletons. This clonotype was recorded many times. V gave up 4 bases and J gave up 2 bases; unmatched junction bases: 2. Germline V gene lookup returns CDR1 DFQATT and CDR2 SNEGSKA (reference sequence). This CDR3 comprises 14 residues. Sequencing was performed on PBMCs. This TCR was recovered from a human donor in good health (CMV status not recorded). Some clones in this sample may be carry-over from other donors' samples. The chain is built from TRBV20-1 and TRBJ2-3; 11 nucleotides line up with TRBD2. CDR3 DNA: TGCAGTGCTACGACTAGCGGGAACACAGATACGCAGTATTTT. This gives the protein CSATTSGNTDTQYF.